Listed below are T cell receptor beta chains from one sample, sequenced in a study of beta chain features in type 1 diabetes. Generated by immunoSEQ multiplex PCR, the TCRdb table keeps only in-frame clones and is missing some. This table has around 340,000 clones, approximately 9.9% appearing once. The sequencing sample was made of central memory CD4+ T cells from blood. The receptors stem from a man younger than 45 with type 1 diabetes. The conserved cysteine and the conserved F or W are not part of the CDR3 here. Each record gives: V gene, CDR3 protein.

>TRBV20-1
SAYHRDGNY
>TRBV5-1
ASSPVSETQY
>TRBV7-7
ASSLAGASGETQY
>TRBV9
ASSKQTDPGTEAF
>TRBV5-1
ASSPTGEGPPLH
>TRBV18
ASSPPSLQANTEAF
>TRBV18
ASSLGLAGETQY
>TRBV4-3
ASSLGPRDGKRGGNQPQH
>TRBV30
AWTDRDRGGYT
>TRBV25-1
ASSDSGRGLVNTIY
>TRBV5-1
ASSLVAGGPDTQY
>TRBV6-5
ASSRDRGWGTQY
>TRBV7-2
ASSTTNRDGETQY
>TRBV6-5
ASSYGLGRGYT
>TRBV7-8
ASSSRQGGTEAF
>TRBV9
ASSVLPRGGTDTQY
>TRBV7-2
ASSLQGLAGDPYEQF
>TRBV2
ASRRGGITDTQY
>TRBV10-3
AISEGTGAYGYT
>TRBV10-3
AISSLKETQY
>TRBV29-1
SFYGTGLGQY
>TRBV2
ASSPDLAGGDTQY
>TRBV30
AWSHQGGSYEQY
>TRBV11-2
ASTLTRGPYNEQF
>TRBV11-1
ASSFDIEAF
>TRBV4-3
ASSQEGGARETQY
>TRBV30
AWSKSGVEAF
>TRBV6-5
ASSWMAGQGNTIY
>TRBV7-2
ASSLDAGAPYEQY
>TRBV29-1
SVVVATNEKLF
>TRBV10-3
AISDNSPLH
>TRBV7-2
ASSLHLSGANVLT
>TRBV6-6
ASSPSDNYGYT
>TRBV29-1
SVEDGGGGYT
>TRBV7-2
ASKASRGGDTQY
>TRBV29-1
SVEDNSLNYGYT
>TRBV5-1
ASSLGGLNQPQH
>TRBV5-5
ASSLVRGTGAAEQY
>TRBV2
ASKGQEGNTIY
>TRBV6-6
ASRAPQGTSNQPQH
>TRBV15
ATSRGLRGQPQH
>TRBV6-1
ASSEPSGGFQGVYGYT
>TRBV2
ASIAARGGAETQY
>TRBV6-1
ASTADGGIQY
>TRBV11-2
ASTETRIGYNEQF
>TRBV5-1
ASSPGQGGNIQY
>TRBV5-4
ASSLDRDDTGELF
>TRBV6-5
ASSRGTGYNEQF
>TRBV30
AWGGTGTSYGYT
>TRBV2
ASRALDRGHGYT
>TRBV29-1
SVEEHGEQY
>TRBV30
AWTLSGKTQY
>TRBV5-4
ASSLPLGQGENIQY
>TRBV5-1
ASRSAPTNEKLF
>TRBV7-2
ASSLERLAEAF